The T cell receptor (beta chain) described here comes from a study of cytomegalovirus exposure and HLA in healthy donors. General study findings and limits: Most TCR sequences proved rare, with some public TCRs found in many donors. Data from an earlier analysis indicated that most TCR beta V segments were productive either about 87% or about 30% of the time. Researchers reported from a later analysis that most CMV-associated TCR beta chains appeared HLA-restricted.

Worth noting for this clone: Antigen unknown.

Use of 60 Vbeta and 13 Jbeta primers characterized the PCR. Assay used: immunoSEQ multiplex PCR; TCRdb lists only in-frame clones, some missing. Here the sample spans more than 90,000 clones, 70% to 85% being singletons. The sequence was collected from a man aged 50 to 60 in good health and CMV-seropositive. The material sequenced was PBMCs.

The CDR3 DNA is TGTGCCAGCAGCTTGATGTCAACAGGAACTAATGAAAAACTGTTTTTT. Translation gives CASSLMSTGTNEKLFF. The chain employs TRBV5-8 and TRBJ1-4; tentative D call: TRBD1 (5 bases). The length of the CDR3 is 16 residues. Germline V gene lookup returns CDR1 SGHTS and CDR2 YDEGEE. V lost 1 base to trimming and J lost 1 base, with 11 bases between them. Full variable domain (outside the CDR3, taken from reference TRBV5-8 and TRBJ1-4): EAGVTQSPTHLIKTRGQQATLRCSPISGHTSVYWYQQALGLGLQFLLWYDEGEERNRGNFPPRFSGRQFPNYSSELNVNALELEDSALYLCASSLMSTGTNEKLFFGSGTQLSVL.